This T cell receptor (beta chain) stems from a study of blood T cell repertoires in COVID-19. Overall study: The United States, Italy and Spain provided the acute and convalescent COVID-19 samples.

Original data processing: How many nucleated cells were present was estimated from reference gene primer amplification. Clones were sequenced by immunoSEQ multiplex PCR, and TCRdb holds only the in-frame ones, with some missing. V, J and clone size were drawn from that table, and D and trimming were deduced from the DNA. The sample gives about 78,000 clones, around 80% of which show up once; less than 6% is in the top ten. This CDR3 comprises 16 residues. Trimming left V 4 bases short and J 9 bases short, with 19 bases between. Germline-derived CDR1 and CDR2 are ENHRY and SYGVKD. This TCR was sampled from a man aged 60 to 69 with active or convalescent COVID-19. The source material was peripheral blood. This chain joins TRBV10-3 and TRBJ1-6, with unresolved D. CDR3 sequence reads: CAISGRSGVIGSPLHF. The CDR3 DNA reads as TGTGCCATCAGTGGGCGTTCAGGCGTAATAGGTTCACCCCTCCACTTT.